Following are 14 T cell receptor beta chains from one sample sequenced in a study of post-analysis software for immune sequencing data. Points from the study as a whole: Included in a set of about 5 TRBV segments more frequent in patients than controls were TRBV5-6, TRBV5-1 and TRBV20-1.

Incorporated into the TCR beta cDNA libraries were unique molecular identifiers, which served to reduce PCR and sequencing biases. TCRdb processed the PCR reads anew with MiXCR; each CDR3 protein has one entry. Of approximately 730,000 distinct CDR3 sequences in the sample, around 42% were seen once. What these receptors recognize is not known. The specimen was blood. These receptors originate from a girl aged 5-17 years with multiple sclerosis.

The rearrangement uses TRBV3-1 and TRBJ2-2; D remains ambiguous. V lost 6 bases, J lost 6 bases, and 11 bases lay in between. Germline-derived CDR1 and CDR2 are LGHDT and YNNKEL (reference sequence). The CDR3 is 13 amino acids. The CDR3 DNA sequence: TGTGCCAGCAGTGGGGTGGTGGCCGGGGAGCTGTTTTTT. Its protein product is CASSGVVAGELFF.

This clonotype was counted a few times. The rearrangement uses TRBV29-1 and TRBJ2-5, with D perhaps TRBD1 or TRBD2 (6 bases each). Germline CDR1 SQVTM, CDR2 ANQGSEA. Trimming pared 6 bases from V and 5 bases from J, leaving 16 bases between. CDR3 length: 13 residues. In DNA form, the CDR3 reads TGCAGCGTGGGGTGGGGGGCGGAGGAGACCCAGTACTTC. Translation: CSVGWGAEETQYF. Full variable domain (remainder filled in from reference TRBV29-1 and TRBJ2-5): SAVISQKPSRDICQRGTSLTIQCQVDSQVTMMFWYRQQPGQSLTLIATANQGSEATYESGFVIDKFPISRPNLTFSTLTVSNMSPEDSSIYLCSVGWGAEETQYFGPGTRLLVL.

The CDR3 loop is CSARDEGADTEAFF. The DNA for the CDR3 is TGCAGTGCACGGGATGAGGGGGCCGACACTGAAGCTTTCTTT. The J gene is TRBJ1-1, the V gene TRBV20-1; 7 positions agree with TRBD1. The CDR3 has 14 amino acids. J was trimmed by 3 bases and V by 6 bases; bases with no gene match: 10. CDR1 and CDR2 from the germline V gene are DFQATT and SNEGSKA (reference sequence).

The chain is built from TRBV24-1 and TRBJ2-3; D remains ambiguous. The ends were cut back, 2 bases at V and 3 bases at J, with 8 bases in the middle. From germline, CDR1 is KGHDR and CDR2 SFDVKD. The CDR3 contains 14 residues. The CDR3 sequence is CATSDWTVTDTQYF. Written as DNA, the CDR3 is TGTGCCACCAGTGATTGGACCGTGACAGATACGCAGTATTTT.

V is TRBV7-9 and J is TRBJ1-1; 8 bases agree with TRBD1. Germline V lookup: CDR1 SEHNR, CDR2 FQNEAQ (reference sequence). The CDR3 covers 17 residues. J was trimmed by 3 bases and V by 5 bases; bases with no gene match: 14. The CDR3 is CASSDGTGGRYDTEAFF. The CDR3 DNA reads TGTGCCAGCAGCGACGGGACAGGAGGGCGTTATGACACTGAAGCTTTCTTT.

For this clonotype: The CDR3 carries no conserved terminal phenylalanine or tryptophan, so it likely arises from a read error. V gene TRBV6-1 combines with J gene TRBJ2-3; TRBD2 aligns across 10 bases. CDR1 and CDR2 from the germline V gene are MNHNS and SASEGT. With V trimmed by 0 bases and J by 6 bases, 9 bases remained unmatched. The CDR3 runs to 17 residues. CDR3 sequence (DNA): TGTGCCAGCAGTGAAGCAGGGCTAGCGGGAGCCCAGGATACGCAGTATTGT. It encodes CASSEAGLAGAQDTQYC.

There are a few counts of this clonotype. This chain joins TRBV7-6 and TRBJ2-3; 14 positions agree with TRBD2. Germline values: CDR1 SGHVS, CDR2 FNYEAQ. The CDR3 runs 21 residues. Trimming removed 6 bases from V and 4 bases from J; junction bases left unmatched: 21. CDR3 sequence: CASSRGFGTSGSLGRADTQYF. The CDR3 DNA sequence: TGTGCCAGCAGTCGGGGGTTCGGGACTAGCGGGAGTTTGGGTCGGGCAGATACGCAGTATTTT.

V usage is TRBV29-1 and J usage is TRBJ2-2, with D perhaps given as TRBD1 or TRBD2 (5 bases each). V was clipped by 6 bases and J by 3 bases, with 17 bases between them. CDR3 length: 15 residues. Looked up from germline, CDR1 is SQVTM and CDR2 is ANQGSEA. The CDR3 protein is CSVRRGRGDTGELFF. As DNA, the CDR3 is TGCAGCGTGCGAAGGGGACGAGGTGACACCGGGGAGCTGTTTTTT.

The chain carries TRBV12-3 or TRBV12-4 and TRBJ2-7; 9 bases fit TRBD2. The CDR3 extends over 13 amino acids. The ends lost 5 bases at V and 7 bases at J; junction bases unmatched: 6. The CDR3 protein is CASSPNGLAEQYF. CDR3 in DNA: TGTGCCAGCAGTCCTAACGGACTAGCGGAGCAGTACTTC.

This clonotype was seen only a few times. The chain links TRBV7-9 to TRBJ2-1; maybe TRBD2 (5 bases). The CDR3 extends over 15 amino acids. The germline CDR1 and CDR2 sequences are SEHNR and FQNEAQ (reference sequence). Trimming stripped 7 bases from V and 2 bases from J, with 15 bases between. The CDR3 sequence is CASTADPAPYNEQFF. Written as DNA, the CDR3 is TGTGCCAGCACAGCGGATCCCGCCCCCTACAATGAGCAGTTCTTC.

The chain joins TRBV7-2 to TRBJ2-3, with D perhaps matching TRBD2 (6 bases). Germline V gene lookup returns CDR1 SGHTA and CDR2 FQGNSA. CDR3 length equals 15 residues. Trimming left V 3 bases short and J 5 bases short, with 15 bases between. CDR3 protein: CASSFMREGVDTQYF. CDR3 sequence (DNA): TGTGCCAGCAGCTTTATGCGGGAAGGGGTAGATACGCAGTATTTT.

This clonotype was recorded a few times. The chain couples TRBV4-2 to TRBJ2-1; 13 nucleotides match TRBD2. Germline CDR1 LGHNA, CDR2 YNFKEQ. The CDR3 covers 16 residues. V lost 3 bases and J lost 10; bases outside the gene matches: 9. The CDR3 region is CASSQGTSGAPTEQFF. The CDR3 coding sequence is TGTGCCAGCAGCCAGGGGACTAGCGGGGCCCCTACCGAGCAGTTCTTC.

The chain joins TRBV6-5 to TRBJ1-2; 7 nucleotides align to TRBD1. The trim removed 1 base at V and 4 bases at J, leaving 9 bases unmatched. This CDR3 comprises 16 residues. Germline V gene data show CDR1 as MNHEY and CDR2 as SVGAGI. The CDR3 reads CASSYYPDRPTYGYTF. The CDR3 DNA sequence: TGTGCCAGCAGTTACTATCCGGACAGGCCGACCTATGGCTACACCTTC.

V gene TRBV7-9 combines with J gene TRBJ2-5, with TRBD2 identical over 13 bases. The CDR3 totals 18 residues. V trimming: 4 bases; J trimming: 4 bases; junction bases outside the gene matches: 12. Germline V lookup: CDR1 SEHNR, CDR2 FQNEAQ (reference sequence). The CDR3 coding sequence is TGTGCCAGCAGCTACGCACTAGCGGGAGGGGTCGCACGAGAGACCCAGTACTTC. This encodes CASSYALAGGVARETQYF.